Listed below are T cell receptor beta chains from one sample, sequenced in a study of blood T cells in healthy people across ages. TCRdb itself ran the 5' RACE reads through MiXCR, one entry per CDR3 protein. The data hold around 1,500,000 distinct CDR3 sequences, with approximately 30% observed a single time. Sequencing used blood. The receptors were gathered from a woman aged 30 to 39 in good health. Both conserved end residues are part of each CDR3. The order of the fields is D gene, clone size, V gene, J gene, CDR3 protein, CDR3 DNA. The D gene is left open where the match is weak. Rows give clone size only sometimes, using once, few, many, or a class for an expanded clone.

d_gene: NA; abundance: NA; v_gene: TRBV10-1; j_gene: TRBJ2-3; CDR3aa: CASSETFGDTQYF; CDR3nt: TGCGCCAGCAGTGAGACCTTTGGGGATACGCAGTATTTT
d_gene: NA; abundance: few; v_gene: TRBV15; j_gene: TRBJ1-5; CDR3aa: CATRGDSNQPQHF; CDR3nt: TGTGCCACCCGGGGGGATAGCAATCAGCCCCAGCATTTT
d_gene: NA; abundance: NA; v_gene: TRBV30; j_gene: TRBJ1-2; CDR3aa: CAWNRGGPDGYTF; CDR3nt: TGTGCCTGGAATAGGGGCGGGCCTGATGGCTACACCTTC
d_gene: TRBD1; abundance: many; v_gene: TRBV5-1; j_gene: TRBJ2-7; CDR3aa: CASSRDSNSYEQYF; CDR3nt: TGTGCCAGTAGCCGGGACAGCAATTCCTACGAGCAGTACTTC
d_gene: NA; abundance: NA; v_gene: TRBV7-3; j_gene: TRBJ1-1; CDR3aa: CASRARRGTEAFF; CDR3nt: TGTGCCAGCAGGGCAAGGAGGGGCACTGAAGCTTTCTTT
d_gene: TRBD2; abundance: many; v_gene: TRBV20-1; j_gene: TRBJ2-7; CDR3aa: CSARVPGLAGLYEQYF; CDR3nt: TGCAGTGCTAGAGTCCCGGGACTAGCGGGACTCTACGAGCAGTACTTC
d_gene: TRBD1; abundance: NA; v_gene: TRBV12-3/TRBV12-4; j_gene: TRBJ2-6; CDR3aa: CASSFSGTGYSGANVLTF; CDR3nt: TGTGCCAGCAGTTTTTCCGGGACAGGCTACTCTGGGGCCAACGTCCTGACTTTC
d_gene: TRBD2; abundance: NA; v_gene: TRBV6-5; j_gene: TRBJ2-5; CDR3aa: CASSSGDGGQETQYF; CDR3nt: TGTGCCAGCTCGAGCGGGGATGGGGGCCAAGAGACCCAGTACTTC
d_gene: NA; abundance: few; v_gene: TRBV6-2/TRBV6-3; j_gene: TRBJ2-5; CDR3aa: CASRYGLRETQYF; CDR3nt: TGTGCCAGCAGATACGGACTAAGGGAGACCCAGTACTTC
d_gene: NA; abundance: NA; v_gene: TRBV7-3; j_gene: TRBJ2-3; CDR3aa: CASSLKGLGGGRTDTQYF; CDR3nt: TGTGCCAGCAGCTTAAAAGGTTTGGGGGGGGGGCGCACAGATACGCAGTATTTT